A selection of T cell receptor beta chains follows, all from one sample in a study of control samples from healthy donors and cancer patients. Repertoires were generated with immunoSEQ multiplex PCR, while TCRdb's copy carries only in-frame clones and drops some. This sample has about 75,000 clones, with over 65% found just once. Sequenced material: blood. These TCRs come from a man in his forties or fifties in good health. The CDR3 runs from the conserved cysteine through the conserved F or W. The D gene is left open where the match is weak. Rows give clone size only sometimes, using once, few, many, or a class for an expanded clone.

clone size	CDR3 length	D gene	J gene	V gene	CDR3 protein	CDR3 DNA
-	15	-	TRBJ1-6	TRBV5-5	CASSLAYVLNSPLHF	TGTGCCAGCAGCTTGGCCTACGTACTTAATTCACCCCTCCACTTT
-	17	TRBD1	TRBJ2-4	TRBV23-1	CASSQSPGTGAKNIQYF	TGCGCCAGCAGTCAATCCCCCGGGACAGGGGCCAAAAACATTCAGTACTTC
-	14	-	TRBJ2-3	TRBV18	CASHANRYTDTQYF	TGTGCCAGCCACGCTAACCGGTACACAGATACGCAGTATTTT
-	14	TRBD1	TRBJ1-2	TRBV5-4	CASSRGGGNYGYTF	TGTGCCAGCTCCCGGGGAGGGGGCAACTATGGCTACACCTTC
-	15	TRBD1	TRBJ1-1	TRBV4-3	CASSPGDRGDTEAFF	TGCGCCAGCAGCCCCGGGGACAGGGGGGACACTGAAGCTTTCTTT
once	12	-	TRBJ2-5	TRBV19	CASSITGETQYF	TGTGCCAGTAGTATTACAGGAGAGACCCAGTACTTC
-	16	TRBD2	TRBJ2-7	TRBV15	CATSRAPAGGTYEQYF	TGTGCCACCAGCAGAGCCCCAGCGGGAGGGACCTACGAGCAGTACTTC
-	15	-	TRBJ1-1	TRBV5-1	CASSLLPQGGTEAFF	TGCGCCAGCAGCTTGTTGCCCCAGGGAGGGACTGAAGCTTTCTTT
once	14	-	TRBJ2-1	TRBV6-5	CASRAGTFYNEQFF	TGTGCCAGCAGGGCCGGGACATTTTACAATGAGCAGTTCTTC
-	13	-	TRBJ2-1	TRBV7-9	CASSSGRAHEQFF	TGTGCCAGCAGCTCTGGTCGGGCCCATGAGCAGTTCTTC
-	16	-	TRBJ1-1	TRBV18	CASSPQGRRRNTEAFF	TGTGCCAGCTCACCACAAGGCCGCCGGAGGAACACTGAAGCTTTCTTT
-	12	-	TRBJ2-7	TRBV20-1	CSASTQEYEQYF	TGCAGTGCTAGTACCCAAGAGTACGAGCAGTACTTC
-	15	-	TRBJ2-6	TRBV5-4	CASSLGRGGANVLTF	TGTGCCAGCAGCTTGGGCCGGGGAGGGGCCAACGTCCTGACTTTC
-	14	-	TRBJ2-2	TRBV27	CASKGGGNTGELFF	TGTGCCAGCAAGGGCGGAGGTAACACCGGGGAGCTGTTTTTT
few	12	-	TRBJ1-4	TRBV6-5	CASIPGGEKLFF	TGTGCCAGCATCCCCGGAGGGGAAAAACTGTTTTTT
-	15	-	TRBJ2-1	TRBV3-1/TRBV3-2	CASSQDVGSYNEQFF	TGTGCCAGCAGCCAAGATGTAGGCTCCTACAATGAGCAGTTCTTC
-	13	-	TRBJ1-1	TRBV3-1/TRBV3-2	CASSRFLGTEAFF	TGTGCCAGCAGCCGGTTCCTTGGGACTGAAGCTTTCTTT
few	13	-	TRBJ1-1	TRBV7-3	CASGWLENTEAFF	TGTGCCAGTGGGTGGTTAGAGAACACTGAAGCTTTCTTT
once	19	-	TRBJ2-1	TRBV3-1/TRBV3-2	CASSSRRGTNKSSYNEQFF	TGTGCCAGCAGCTCTCGGAGGGGGACTAATAAGAGCTCCTACAATGAGCAGTTCTTC
-	13	-	TRBJ2-5	TRBV6-2/TRBV6-3	CASSMDSKETQYF	TGTGCCAGCAGCATGGACAGTAAAGAGACCCAGTACTTC
-	17	TRBD2	TRBJ2-3	TRBV9	CASSPGLGAGDTDTQYF	TGTGCCAGCAGCCCCGGCTTGGGAGCGGGAGACACAGATACGCAGTATTTT
once	12	-	TRBJ1-1	TRBV12-3/TRBV12-4	CASTGSVTEAFF	TGTGCCAGCACAGGCAGCGTCACTGAAGCTTTCTTT
-	16	-	TRBJ2-7	TRBV15	CATSRAGKSLSYEQYF	TGTGCCACCAGCAGAGCAGGGAAATCCCTTTCCTACGAGCAGTACTTC
-	15	TRBD2	TRBJ2-7	TRBV6-5	CASKLAGGPVYEQYF	TGTGCCAGCAAGCTAGCGGGAGGGCCCGTGTACGAGCAGTACTTC
-	16	-	TRBJ1-1	TRBV27	CASSLKRVGVNTEAFF	TGTGCCAGCAGCTTGAAACGGGTCGGGGTTAACACTGAAGCTTTCTTT
-	15	-	TRBJ1-5	TRBV5-6	CASSWGTGLNQPQHF	TGTGCCAGCAGCTGGGGAACAGGGCTCAATCAGCCCCAGCATTTT
-	14	TRBD2	TRBJ2-5	TRBV7-2	CASSLALGGETQYF	TGTGCCAGCAGCTTAGCGCTGGGGGGGGAGACCCAGTACTTC